This T cell receptor (beta chain) is from a study of blood T cell repertoires in COVID-19. Study background: Collection of acute and convalescent COVID-19 samples took place in the United States, Italy and Spain. T cells, B-cell-depleted T cells, or PBMCs provided the cDNA or gDNA that served as material.

How the authors handled the data: For nucleated cells, counts were estimated from reference gene primer amplification. Assay used: immunoSEQ multiplex PCR; TCRdb lists only in-frame clones, some missing. Clone size and the V and J calls come from that table; the DNA yielded D and trimming. The profile shows some 83,000 clones, 80% to 85% of them singletons. CDR3 size: 14 residues. V shed 3 bases and J 3 bases; nucleotides not matched to a gene: 4. CDR1 and CDR2 (germline): SGDLS, YYNGEE. The sequence was obtained from a man older than 75 with acute or convalescent COVID-19. V gene TRBV9 combines with J gene TRBJ1-1; 8 bases agree with TRBD1. Sequenced sample: peripheral blood. CDR3 region: CASSGGQGHTEAFF. Here the CDR3 DNA reads TGTGCCAGCAGCGGAGGACAGGGCCACACTGAAGCTTTCTTT.